This TCR beta chain was captured in a study of shared clonotypes between healthy human individuals. Method: immunoSEQ multiplex PCR; TCRdb's copy keeps in-frame clones and lacks some. The sample includes millions of clones, roughly 92% of them seen just once. J gave up 2 bases and V 4 bases, and 10 bases lay outside the gene matches. The CDR3 consists of 17 residues. Germline CDR1 and CDR2: SGHTA and FQGNSA. The sequence came from a man younger than 30 in good health. The V gene is TRBV7-2, the J gene TRBJ2-3; 9 bases align to TRBD2. Sequencing was carried out using naive CD4+ T cells sorted from blood. The sample's subset: CD45RA+ positively selected. The CDR3 loop is CASSSTSGYYLTDTQYF. The CDR3 DNA is TGTGCCAGCAGCTCGACTAGCGGTTATTACCTCACAGATACGCAGTATTTT. The full variable domain, completed using reference TRBV7-2 and TRBJ2-3, is GAGVSQSPSNKVTEKGKDVELRCDPISGHTALYWYRQSLGQGLEFLIYFQGNSAPDKSGLPSDRFSAERTGGSVSTLTIQRTQQEDSAVYLCASSSTSGYYLTDTQYFGPGTRLTVL.